The clone carrying this TCR beta chain was picked up many times. The data are from a study of Graves' ophthalmopathy and Graves' hyperthyroidism. Overall study: Peripheral blood was gathered at first diagnosis, ahead of any treatment whatsoever.

Amplified TCR beta CDR3 regions were obtained using RNA transcripts as template. HTBI primers served in a first-round RT-PCR, which a second-round multiplex PCR followed. From the multiplex PCR reads, TCRdb called clonotypes with MiXCR, one entry per CDR3 protein. This sample has 170,000 or so distinct CDR3 sequences, with roughly two fifths found just once. CDR3 size: 15 residues. The V segment lost 4 bases and the J segment 3 bases; nucleotides outside the gene matches: 5. Germline loops: CDR1 SGHTA, CDR2 FQGNSA. The rearrangement uses TRBV7-2 and TRBJ2-7; TRBD2 aligns across 11 bases. The material sequenced was peripheral blood. This receptor was identified in a woman aged 40 to 50 with Graves' ophthalmopathy. CDR3 in DNA: TGTGCCAGCAGCTCAGGGACTAGCGGAGGCTACGAGCAGTACTTC. The encoded protein is CASSSGTSGGYEQYF.